Sequencing of this TCR beta chain was carried out in a study of cytomegalovirus exposure and HLA in healthy donors. Study information: The same platform was used for the roughly 120 validation repertoires as for the roughly 700 first-cohort repertoires, as reported in a later analysis.

The V gene lost 7 bases and the J gene lost 5 bases, with 11 bases spanning the gap. The CDR3 runs to 11 residues. From germline, CDR1 is DFQATT and CDR2 SNEGSKA (reference sequence). Study conclusions and caveats: TCR sequences were mostly rare, though some public TCRs occurred in many donors. In the roughly 120 validation repertoires, a later analysis found that first-cohort TCR clusters tended to co-occur. The authors confirmed in vitro that a few CMV-associated chains were specific for CMV antigens.

This clone appeared a few times. The antigen remains unidentified. The protocol was immunoSEQ multiplex PCR, while the TCRdb copy is restricted to in-frame clones and leaves out a portion. Here the sample spans hundreds of thousands of clones, less than 90% being singletons. This rearrangement joins TRBV20-1 to TRBJ2-5; TRBD1 is a possible D gene (5 bases). The origin of this receptor is a woman between 18 and 30 years old in good health and CMV-seronegative. The sample comprised PBMCs. The CDR3: CSGQGQETQYF. The CDR3 DNA reads as TGCAGTGGTCAGGGCCAGGAGACCCAGTACTTC.